This T cell receptor (beta chain) was profiled in a study of cytomegalovirus exposure and HLA in healthy donors. The primer mix had 60 Vbeta and 13 Jbeta primers. Produced via immunoSEQ multiplex PCR; TCRdb's table is partial and in-frame only. Of roughly 150,000 clones in the sample, approximately 78% are singletons; the top ten hold 1.4%. The sample taken for sequencing was PBMCs. This TCR was sampled from a male donor in good health and CMV-seronegative.

The DNA of the CDR3 is TGTGCCAGCAGCAAAGGGGCTAGCGGGAGCACAGATACGCAGTATTTT. This sequence encodes CASSKGASGSTDTQYF. V gene TRBV7-3 combines with J gene TRBJ2-3; 8 nucleotides align to TRBD2. With 5 bases clipped from V and 0 bases from J, the junction kept 7 bases outside the gene matches. Germline assignment: CDR1 SGHTA and CDR2 FQGTGA. This CDR3 is 16 amino acids long.